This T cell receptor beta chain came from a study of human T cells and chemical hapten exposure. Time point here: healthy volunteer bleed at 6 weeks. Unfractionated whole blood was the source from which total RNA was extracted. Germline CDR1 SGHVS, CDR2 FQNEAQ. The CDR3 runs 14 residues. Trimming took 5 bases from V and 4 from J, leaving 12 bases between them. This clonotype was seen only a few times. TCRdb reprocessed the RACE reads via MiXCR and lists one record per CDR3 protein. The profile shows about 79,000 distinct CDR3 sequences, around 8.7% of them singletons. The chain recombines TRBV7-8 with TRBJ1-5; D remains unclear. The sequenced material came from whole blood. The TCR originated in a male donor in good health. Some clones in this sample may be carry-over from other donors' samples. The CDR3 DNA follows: TGTGCCAGCAGCCTTTCCAAAGTAAATCAGCCCCAGCATTTT. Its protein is CASSLSKVNQPQHF.